The subject of this entry is one T cell receptor (beta chain). Its antigen remains unidentified. Base qualities are not at hand, and no much larger clone is one base apart. The record originates from a study of cytomegalovirus exposure and HLA in healthy donors listed by TCRdb under 2017. Background for the entire study: An earlier analysis of some 620 of the donors reported 276 Gb of sequence data and around 100 million unique TCR beta sequences obtained from around 170 million T cells. Roughly 300 gigabases of sequencing data and roughly 90 million unique TCR sequences were included in an early release covering about 600 HLA-typed donors. Of the roughly 400 genotyped donors, 81% fell in the genetic ancestry cluster associated with self-reported Caucasian donors. The study aimed to test whether signatures of past pathogen exposure could be identified by cataloging public T cell receptors. The T cell repertoires of several hundred subjects were profiled by immunosequencing and related to cytomegalovirus serostatus. In addition to the first cohort of roughly 670 subjects, a separate validation cohort of approximately 130 different subjects was used. To predict cytomegalovirus infection status, the study combined high-throughput TCR immunosequencing, statistical association of individual TCRs with disease status, and machine learning. In a later analysis, previously published TCR beta repertoires from fewer than 750 donors were re-analyzed and high-resolution HLA genotyping was added so that TCR occurrence patterns could be studied. The later analysis used no new phenotypic data to find candidate immune exposures, relying instead on TCR beta sequences and their occurrence across donors. In an earlier analysis of 500 to 650 of the donors, high-throughput TCR beta sequencing was used to judge whether each TCR beta V gene segment behaved as functional or pseudogenic. Donor age, sex, ethnicity and CMV serostatus were collected together with the repertoire data. A later genetic analysis took genome-wide SNP genotypes for about 65% of the 666 donors and used that subset as a discovery cohort. All discovery cohort repertoires had been generated on a single sequencing platform. HLA typing included class I and class II loci at four-digit resolution. Typing coverage varied by locus: roughly 629-630 donors for A, B, C, DRB1 and DQB1; approximately 500 for DQA1; approximately 570 for DPA1; 450 to 480 for DPB1. Five DR-DQ haplotypes were treated as single units for association and clustering because of strong linkage in the cohort. On average, roughly 250,000 unique TCR beta nucleotide sequences were sequenced per donor among 398 genotyped donors of the cohort, with roughly 18% of those sequences being non-productive. Here is what the overall study found, with its caveats: A later analysis found that most CMV-associated TCR beta chains appeared HLA-restricted, with HLA associations seemingly driven largely by CMV exposure. This cohort had only TCR beta chains sequenced, and the lack of alpha or paired-chain data limited which features could be detected. When HLA alleles, especially DR and DQ, strongly co-occurred, attributing TCR associations to individual alleles was difficult. In a later analysis, HLA-associated TCR beta chains were found to be more clonally expanded and to have lower generation probabilities than equally common non-associated chains. Because the 87-base-pair reads could not distinguish some IMGT-functional V segments, including TRBV6-2 and TRBV6-3, those segments were excluded. A later genetic analysis associated a missense DCLRE1C variant with V-gene and J-gene trimming of TCR beta chains, and an independent cohort replicated the association. HLA typing was unavailable for some donors at each locus, so association tests used only the typed subset. The sequencing pipeline was judged likely to have produced a cluster of highly shared sequence variants as a technical artifact. Several of the top co-occurrence clusters appeared to be linked to parvovirus B19, influenza, CMV and Epstein-Barr virus, according to a later analysis. Sequencing depth was assumed to be roughly uniform across donors in the presence/absence analyses, though that assumption may not hold. The classifier was reported to diagnose cytomegalovirus status with high specificity and sensitivity in both the original and validation cohorts. Because counts were too low, 15 to 20 rarely observed V segments, including chromosome 9 orphons, were excluded from the earlier analysis of 587 of the donors. In the study, about 150 TCR beta chains were listed as associated with cytomegalovirus. Correlated functional status among segregating V segments might reflect linkage disequilibrium, but an unknown experimental factor could not be ruled out. An earlier analysis of several hundred of the donors showed that most TCR beta V segments appeared in productive rearrangements either about 90% or about 30% of the time, which broadly matched IMGT annotations. In a later genetic analysis, fewer N-insertions in productive TCRs were reported among donors in an Asian-associated ancestry cluster than the roughly 640-donor mean. The only immune exposure information available for the cohort was CMV serostatus. Most TCR sequences were seen in very few donors, while some public TCRs were found in many individuals. At a false discovery rate of 0.05, a later analysis linked some 17,000 TCR beta sequences to specific HLA alleles. It was suggested by the authors that the approach could potentially be generalized to other disease states and immunological phenotypes. In vitro tests confirmed that three of the cytomegalovirus-associated TCR beta chains recognize cytomegalovirus antigens. A later analysis found that TCR association rates varied across HLA loci, with DRB1 alleles showing the most associated TCRs and HLA-C alleles the fewest. A further reported finding was that TCR beta sequences accurately predicted the HLA-A and HLA-B alleles for most subjects in the first cohort.

Library preparation was by the immunoSEQ multiplex PCR assay. The multiplex PCR relied on a mix of 60 forward primers for TCR Vbeta segments and 13 reverse primers for TCR Jbeta segments. The CDR3 region of rearranged TCR beta genes was amplified from genomic DNA by a multiplex PCR assay. The Illumina HiSeq System was used to sequence the amplified TCR beta libraries as 87-base-pair reads. Per the source publication's procedure: Across the 670 or so repertoires, a later analysis counted 75 million to 90 million unique TCR beta chains, some 11 million of which were shared by at least two donors. To remove PCR and sequencing errors, raw reads were error-corrected and collapsed into unique sequences using a nearest-neighbor algorithm that merged closely related sequences. Alignment of CDR3 sequences to IMGT reference sequences was used to assign V, D and J gene segments. For a sequence to be retained, at least a six-nucleotide match to both a V gene segment and a J gene segment was required. A rearrangement was called productive if the CDR3 had no stop codons and remained in frame with V and J, and every other rearrangement was called non-productive. Following IMGT convention, CDR3 was defined as the stretch from the second conserved V-encoded cysteine up to the conserved J-encoded phenylalanine. Sequences without an unambiguous match to a single V gene segment were excluded from the earlier analysis of about 640 of the donors. An earlier analysis of almost 600 of the donors classified V segments as functional when productive rearrangements were above 56.7% and as segregating when the standard deviation between donors was above 5%. A statistical classification framework was built to diagnose cytomegalovirus status from the catalog of TCR beta chain sequences. V and J gene assignment, in a later analysis, came from comparing TCR nucleotide sequences with IMGT/GENE-DB human TR gene sequences. The TCRdist pipeline was used in a later analysis to assign CDR3 sequences and most-parsimonious VDJ recombination scenarios. In a later analysis, each TCR beta chain was defined by its CDR3 amino acid sequence together with its V-gene family, and reads lacking a unique V-gene family were excluded. In a later analysis, around 650 highly shared, low-generation-probability nucleotide sequences were removed to address suspected cross-contamination and a sequencing artifact. For each public chain, a later analysis derived a clonal expansion index from normalized ranks of inferred template counts within each repertoire. In a later analysis, generation probabilities were computed with a VDJ recombination model fitted to out-of-frame rearrangements, and the resulting probabilities were checked against IGoR. In a later analysis, TCR-TCR, TCR-HLA and TCR-CMV co-occurrence was scored with hypergeometric tests, and a repertoire-size bias correction was applied to TCR pairs. In a later analysis, false discovery rates were estimated by permuting HLA or CMV assignments 20 times. A later analysis grouped co-occurring TCRs with DBSCAN, adding TCRdist sequence similarity when clustering within HLA-allele-positive subsets. Repertoires with fewer than 30,000 or more than 120,000 public chains were left out of co-occurrence clustering, as were about five repertoires with anomalous nucleotide sharing. The table comes from immuneACCESS by way of TCRdb, which keeps in-frame sequences with V and J called. Part of the clones is missing from these tables; in studies checked, under half for an unresolved V gene and the rest for unknown reasons. The DNA was the basis for D and trimming; V, J and clone size are from that table. Counted in this sample were around 190,000 clones; 80% of them appeared once. More than 5% of the sample is taken by the ten largest.

From a lookup of the germline V gene, CDR1 and CDR2 are MNHEY and SVGAGI. Reading from cysteine to phenylalanine, the CDR3 counts 15 amino acids. Kept here is only the CDR3 DNA, which spans 45 bases and is read in frame from base 1. V and J are truncated by 5 bases and 2 bases respectively, leaving an intervening sequence of 15 bases. The cohort comprised fewer than 750 healthy bone marrow donors. Cohort members were all nominally healthy when sampled, although unrecorded immune exposures were likely present. The donor tested CMV seronegative, placing the donor among the approximately 400 seronegative members of the cohort. Every donor gave a peripheral blood sample, and the peripheral blood mononuclear cells from that sample were used for TCR beta sequencing. The Qiagen DNeasy Blood Extraction Kit was used to extract genomic DNA from the blood cell samples.

The rearranged chain carries TRBV6-5 and TRBJ1-2; the D gene assignment is ambiguous. The specimen sequenced was PBMCs. This receptor was obtained from a middle-aged man in good health and CMV-seronegative. The CDR3 sequence is CASSRSRLVNYGYTF. The base sequence is TGTGCCAGCAGTAGATCCAGGTTGGTGAACTATGGCTACACCTTC.